These 23 T cell receptor beta chains came from one sample sequenced in a study of T-cell memory formation after mild COVID-19. MiXCR, run by TCRdb on the 5' RACE reads, gives a single entry per CDR3 protein. Among approximately 350,000 distinct CDR3 sequences listed, 10% to 15% were seen once. The specimen sequenced was PBMCs or a T cell subset sorted from them (not recorded which). The receptors derive from a man aged 18-30 years who had mild COVID-19 (a few samples of this study predate the infection). Cell type and time point are not known.

This clonotype occurred a few times. V and J are TRBV5-1 and TRBJ2-3; 8 nucleotides agree with TRBD1. The CDR3 runs 14 residues. V lost 4 bases to trimming and J lost 4 bases; unmatched junction nucleotides: 5. The germline V gene has CDR1 SGHRS and CDR2 YFSETQ. CDR3 coding DNA: TGCGCCAGCAGCCGGACAGGGTCCCCAGATACGCAGTATTTT. This encodes CASSRTGSPDTQYF.

The chain has TRBV10-3 and TRBJ1-1, with D unresolved. The V gene lost 6 bases and the J gene lost 1 base, with 12 bases spanning the gap. The V gene's germline CDR1 is ENHRY and CDR2 SYGVKD. The CDR3 extends over 14 amino acids. This CDR3 reads CAISAADGNTEAFF. CDR3 nucleotides: TGTGCCATCAGCGCCGCGGACGGGAACACTGAAGCTTTCTTT.

This clonotype occurred a few times. The chain links TRBV7-6 to TRBJ2-2, with D unclear. The germline CDR1 and CDR2 sequences are SGHVS and FNYEAQ. Trimming left V 2 bases short and J 3 bases short, with 10 bases between. The CDR3 runs to 15 residues. The CDR3 sequence: CASSLTKTYTGELFF. CDR3 nucleotides: TGTGCCAGCAGCTTAACTAAAACTTACACCGGGGAGCTGTTTTTT.

This clonotype occurred a few times. This chain joins TRBV11-2 and TRBJ2-7; D unclear. Trimming took off 6 bases at V and 3 bases at J, with 9 bases between the two ends. The CDR3 spans 12 residues. CDR1 is SGHAT and CDR2 is FQNNGV in the germline V gene. DNA for the CDR3: TGTGCCAGCAGGCCGAGATTCTACGAGCAGTACTTC. This translates into CASRPRFYEQYF.

This chain connects TRBV7-2 to TRBJ2-2; TRBD1 aligns across 8 bases. The ends lost 4 bases at V and 4 bases at J; junction bases unmatched: 2. The CDR3 runs 14 residues. Germline V CDR1 and CDR2: SGHTA, FQGNSA. The CDR3 DNA is TGTGCCAGCAGCTCGGACAGGGCCACCGGGGAGCTGTTTTTT. Protein sequence: CASSSDRATGELFF.

CDR3 in DNA: TGTGCCAGCGAGGGGACCCTCTCCTACAATGAGCAGTTCTTC. It is translated as CASEGTLSYNEQFF. The chain carries TRBV10-3 and TRBJ2-1; D assignment may be TRBD1 or TRBD2 (5 bases each). Germline V gene data show CDR1 as ENHRY and CDR2 as SYGVKD. V gave up 10 bases and J gave up 0 bases, with 13 bases separating them. The CDR3 is 14 residues long.

CDR3: CASAKGVEDYGYTF. The DNA of the CDR3 is TGTGCGTCGGCGAAGGGGGTCGAAGACTATGGCTACACCTTC. This sequence joins TRBV9 and TRBJ1-2; maybe TRBD1 (6 bases). The CDR3 runs 14 residues. Germline V gene sequence: CDR1 SGDLS, CDR2 YYNGEE.

The chain joins TRBV5-1 to TRBJ1-1; D gene ambiguous. Between the trimmed V and J ends, which lost 0 bases and 8 bases, there was a span of 14 bases. Germline V gene sequence: CDR1 SGHRS, CDR2 YFSETQ. The CDR3 covers 14 residues. The CDR3 coding sequence is TGCGCCAGCAGCTTGGAGGGCTTGTGGCGAGAAGCTTTCTTT. This codes for CASSLEGLWREAFF.

This clonotype was detected ten times or more. The chain recombines TRBV4-3 with TRBJ2-1; the D is unclear. The CDR3 has 13 amino acids. The germline gives CDR1 LGHNA, CDR2 YSLEER. V was cut by 4 bases and J by 6 bases, with 10 bases left in between. CDR3 sequence (DNA): TGCGCCAGCAGCCCGCTCAAGACCAATGAGCAGTTCTTC. Protein sequence: CASSPLKTNEQFF.

The J gene is TRBJ1-6, the V gene TRBV10-1; 10 bases align to TRBD1. There are 14 residues in the CDR3. Germline V lookup: CDR1 WNHNN, CDR2 SYGVQD (reference sequence). V shed 6 bases, J shed 8 bases, and the junction held 4 bases outside the gene matches. The DNA for the CDR3 is TGCGCCAGCAGGGGACAGGGGTTGGATTCACCCCTCCACTTT. It translates to CASRGQGLDSPLHF.

The gene calls are TRBV24-1 and TRBJ1-2, with 7 bases fitting TRBD1. Per germline, CDR1 KGHDR and CDR2 SFDVKD. V gave up 4 bases and J gave up 8 bases; unmatched junction bases: 6. The CDR3 runs 13 residues. This CDR3 is CATSDETGRGYTF. CDR3 nucleotide sequence: TGTGCCACCAGTGACGAGACAGGGAGGGGCTACACCTTC.

This clonotype was seen many times. Germline and junction disagree at one end, which may indicate a read error. The chain joins TRBV5-1 to TRBJ1-1; D might be TRBD1 (5 bases). Looked up from germline, CDR1 is SGHRS and CDR2 is YFSETQ. CDR3 length equals 15 residues. The CDR3 bases are TGCGCCAGCAGCTTGGCGCCAGGGATGAACATTGAAGCTTTCTTT. Its translation: CASSLAPGMNIEAFF.

This clonotype showed up just a few times. V gene TRBV4-3 combines with J gene TRBJ2-2; 7 bases match TRBD1. The CDR3 extends over 21 amino acids. The junction had 20 bases not matched to a gene; V was cut back by 1 base and J by 3 bases. Germline V gene lookup returns CDR1 LGHNA and CDR2 YSLEER. The chain's CDR3 is CASSQGAKGGNTPTDTGELFF. The CDR3 DNA is TGCGCCAGCAGCCAAGGTGCAAAAGGGGGCAATACCCCAACGGACACCGGGGAGCTGTTTTTT.

The rearrangement links TRBV12-5 to TRBJ2-7, with TRBD1 matching 8 bases. The V and J ends lost 8 bases and 1 base, in that order; junction bases with no gene match: 4. Per germline, CDR1 LGHNT and CDR2 FRNRAP. This CDR3 comprises 13 residues. As DNA, the CDR3 is TGTGCTAGTCGGGACAGGCGGTCCTACGAGCAGTACTTC. Translated, it gives CASRDRRSYEQYF.

The rearrangement links TRBV24-1 to TRBJ1-5; D is perhaps TRBD1 (6 bases). The germline gives CDR1 KGHDR, CDR2 SFDVKD. The CDR3 runs 13 residues. Trimming removed 4 bases at V and 9 bases at J, with 12 bases between. CDR3 coding DNA: TGTGCCACCAGTGAGGGAACAGGGCTGCCCCAGCATTTT. Amino acid sequence: CATSEGTGLPQHF.

The V call is TRBV5-1, the J call TRBJ1-1; perhaps TRBD1 as D (6 bases). Trimming shortened V by 5 bases and J by 0 bases, and 17 bases separated the two germline ends. The germline V gene encodes CDR1 SGHRS and CDR2 YFSETQ. CDR3 length: 16 residues. The CDR3 coding sequence is TGCGCCAGCAGACCTAATACCGGGACACTGAACACTGAAGCTTTCTTT. Translating gives CASRPNTGTLNTEAFF.

This clonotype has only a few counts. V is TRBV15 and J is TRBJ2-7; no firm D call. The CDR3 consists of 13 residues. The germline gives CDR1 LNHNV, CDR2 YYDKDF (reference sequence). V lost 6 bases to trimming and J lost 4 bases, with 13 bases between them. CDR3 protein: CATSHDRYYEQYV. In DNA, the CDR3 is TGTGCCACCAGTCACGACCGATATTACGAGCAGTACGTC.

This clonotype was counted ten times or more. The genes are TRBV9 and TRBJ2-2; a possible D gene is TRBD2 (5 bases). V was trimmed by 6 bases and J by 1 base, leaving 7 bases between them. CDR1 is SGDLS, CDR2 YYNGEE, per germline. The CDR3 runs to 13 residues. CDR3 sequence: CASTRENTGELFF. CDR3 DNA: TGTGCCAGCACCCGGGAGAACACCGGGGAGCTGTTTTTT. Full variable domain (missing parts from reference TRBV9 and TRBJ2-2): DSGVTQTPKHLITATGQRVTLRCSPRSGDLSVYWYQQSLDQGLQFLIQYYNGEERAKGNILERFSAQQFPDLHSELNLSSLELGDSALYFCASTRENTGELFFGEGSRLTVL.

V and J are TRBV7-9 and TRBJ2-2; the D call may be TRBD1 or TRBD2 (5 bases each). The CDR3 consists of 14 residues. Trimming left V 8 bases short and J 4 bases short, with 14 bases between. CDR1 SEHNR and CDR2 FQNEAQ come from the germline V gene (reference sequence). CDR3 sequence: CASRGVLGTGELFF. In DNA form, the CDR3 reads TGTGCCAGCCGAGGGGTGTTAGGCACCGGGGAGCTGTTTTTT.

The chain uses TRBV20-1 and TRBJ1-6; D remains unclear. Germline V gene lookup returns CDR1 DFQATT and CDR2 SNEGSKA (reference sequence). This CDR3 is 16 amino acids long. V was clipped by 3 bases and J by 3 bases, with 15 bases between them. The CDR3 sequence is CSASTPRAFYNSPLHF. For the CDR3, the DNA is TGCAGTGCTAGTACGCCAAGGGCCTTCTATAATTCACCCCTCCACTTT.

The sample holds a few counts of this clonotype. The chain has TRBV2 and TRBJ1-1; D gene unclear. Germline CDR1 is SNHLY and CDR2 is FYNNEI. The CDR3 spans 12 residues. The germline V and J ends were trimmed by 1 base and 6 bases, with 6 bases remaining between them. CDR3 region: CASSEGESEAFF. The CDR3 nucleotides are TGTGCCAGCAGTGAAGGGGAATCTGAAGCTTTCTTT.

This clonotype was detected only a few times. The genes are TRBV10-3 and TRBJ2-3, with D hard to call. Germline assignment: CDR1 ENHRY and CDR2 SYGVKD. CDR3 size: 15 residues. Trimming shortened V by 0 bases and J by 3 bases, and 10 bases separated the two germline ends. CDR3 amino acids: CAISESAYPTDTQYF. CDR3 in DNA: TGTGCCATCAGTGAGTCGGCATACCCTACAGATACGCAGTATTTT.

The chain has TRBV2 and TRBJ2-5, with D perhaps matching TRBD2 (5 bases). The germline gives CDR1 SNHLY, CDR2 FYNNEI. The CDR3 is 14 amino acids. The germline V and J ends were trimmed by 6 bases and 5 bases, with 16 bases remaining between them. This CDR3 is CASRGASGAETQYF. In DNA form, the CDR3 reads TGTGCCAGCAGGGGAGCCTCCGGCGCGGAGACCCAGTACTTC.